The entry below describes one TCR beta chain. Its antigen remains unknown. Investigators spread the genomic DNA of each subset evenly over several immunoSEQ plates. Per the original data handling: Filtering differed, since immunoSEQ gave only junction sequences and no quality scores. TCRdb keeps only in-frame clones here, not all; method: immunoSEQ multiplex PCR. From that table come the V and J calls and clone size; the DNA was used to work out D and trimming. The table lists about 2.2 million clones, about 93% of them singletons, with around 1.7% in the top ten. This specimen belongs to a study of shared clonotypes between healthy human individuals. General study results and limits: Sequencing depth was expected to affect clonotype sharing among donors.

Naive CD8 cells comprised CD45RO-negative, CCR7-positively selected cells, excluding terminally differentiated effector memory CD45RA+ cells. CDR1 and CDR2 (germline): MDHEN, SYDVKM. Trimming removed 5 bases at V and 0 bases at J, with 14 bases between. The CDR3 is 16 residues long. Sequencing was done on a sample of naive CD8+ T cells from PBMCs. The chain carries TRBV28 and TRBJ1-3; D may be TRBD1 (5 bases). The sequence came from a man younger than 35 in good health. Some clones in this sample may be carry-over from other donors' samples. In DNA form, the CDR3 reads TGTGCCAGCAGTACTGGGACCGAGAGCTCTGGAAACACCATATATTTT. Translation gives CASSTGTESSGNTIYF.